This T cell receptor (beta chain) was sequenced in a study of identical twins. Regarding the study as a whole: Twins' excess sharing was less marked for out-of-frame beta sequences.

CDR1 is SGHDT, CDR2 YYEEEE, per germline. This CDR3 is 12 amino acids long. V lost 4 bases to trimming and J lost 9 bases; unmatched junction nucleotides: 3. This clonotype was detected only a few times. Its antigen remains unknown. Each CDR3 protein is one row after TCRdb ran MiXCR on the 5' RACE reads. In the table there are more than 600,000 distinct CDR3 sequences, over 15% of which are singletons. The sample was also linked to a second study, of T cells expressing NK-cell markers. From that report: Sorted CD3+CD56+NKG2C+, CD3+CD56+NKG2C- and CD3+CD56-NKG2C+ T-cell subsets were beta-chain profiled.

The sequenced sample was PBMCs. This clonotype originated in a young woman in good health. The chain recombines TRBV5-6 with TRBJ2-5; 10 nucleotides align to TRBD1. The CDR3 loop is CASSMGQGPQYF. CDR3 bases: TGTGCCAGCAGCATGGGACAGGGGCCCCAGTACTTC. Complete variable domain (other parts from reference TRBV5-6 and TRBJ2-5): DAGVTQSPTHLIKTRGQQVTLRCSPKSGHDTVSWYQQALGQGPQFIFQYYEEEERQRGNFPDRFSGHQFPNYSSELNVNALLLGDSALYLCASSMGQGPQYFGPGTRLLVL.